These 7 T cell receptor beta chains came from one sample sequenced in a study of blood T cell repertoires in COVID-19. The data were produced by immunoSEQ multiplex PCR, yet TCRdb's version contains in-frame clones alone and is incomplete. This table has tens of thousands of clones, roughly three quarters appearing once. The sequencing input was peripheral blood. These receptors all come from a man older than 75 with acute or convalescent COVID-19.

A few counts support this clone. The J gene is TRBJ2-1, the V gene TRBV5-6; 8 positions agree with TRBD1. Per germline, CDR1 SGHDT and CDR2 YYEEEE. This CDR3 spans 13 amino acids. Germline trimming cut 6 bases from V and 5 bases from J; bases unmatched to any gene: 4. The CDR3 bases are TGTGCCAGCAACTGGGACAGGAACAATGAGCAGTTCTTC. It codes for CASNWDRNNEQFF.

The genes are TRBV7-2 and TRBJ2-2; maybe TRBD2 (5 bases). The ends were cut back, 0 bases at V and 5 bases at J, with 10 bases in the middle. The CDR3 covers 15 residues. Germline V gene sequence: CDR1 SGHTA, CDR2 FQGNSA. The CDR3: CASSLAPSSTGELFF. The CDR3 coding sequence is TGTGCCAGCAGCTTAGCTCCTAGCTCAACCGGGGAGCTGTTTTTT.

The chain joins TRBV6-6 to TRBJ2-7; TRBD2 matches at 11 bases. Germline V gene sequence: CDR1 MNHNY, CDR2 SVGAGI (reference sequence). V was pared by 8 bases and J by 5 bases, with 5 bases of the junction left unmatched. The CDR3 spans 13 residues. The chain's CDR3 is CASSLAGVHEQYF. In nucleotides, the CDR3 is TGTGCCAGCTCACTAGCGGGAGTTCACGAGCAGTACTTC.

The table lists this clone with a count of one. The gene calls are TRBV3-1 (or the pseudogene TRBV3-2) and TRBJ1-2; D may be TRBD1 (5 bases). Per germline, CDR1 LGHDT and CDR2 YNNKEL (reference sequence). Trimming took off 7 bases at V and 7 bases at J, with 10 bases between the two ends. This CDR3 contains 11 residues. In DNA, the CDR3 is TGTGCCAGCATGGGAGGGGCTGGCTACACCTTC. Its translation: CASMGGAGYTF.

The CDR3 loop reads CASTPVAGPSNEQFF. The CDR3 DNA follows: TGTGCCAGCACACCGGTAGCGGGGCCATCCAATGAGCAGTTCTTC. The V gene is TRBV2, the J gene TRBJ2-1; 8 bases align to TRBD2. V gave up 7 bases and J gave up 6 bases; unmatched junction bases: 11. The CDR3 is made up of 15 amino acids. Germline CDR1 and CDR2: SNHLY and FYNNEI.

This sequence joins TRBV18 and TRBJ1-6; TRBD1 matches at 8 bases. Per germline, CDR1 KGHSH and CDR2 LQKENI. V lost 1 base, J lost 6 bases, and 5 bases stayed unmatched. This CDR3 spans 16 amino acids. The CDR3 DNA is TGTGCCAGCTCACCACGGGCCGGGACAGGTAATTCACCCCTCCACTTT. This codes for CASSPRAGTGNSPLHF.

The chain recombines TRBV2 with TRBJ2-5; a weak D match, TRBD1 (6 bases). The CDR3 totals 13 residues. Looked up from germline, CDR1 is SNHLY and CDR2 is FYNNEI. The ends were cut back, 3 bases at V and 5 bases at J, with 10 bases in the middle. The CDR3 region has the DNA TGTGCCAGCAGTGAGGGGGCAGGTGAGACCCAGTACTTC. Its protein product is CASSEGAGETQYF. The complete variable domain, with remaining parts taken from reference TRBV2 and TRBJ2-5, reads EPEVTQTPSHQVTQMGQEVILRCVPISNHLYFYWYRQILGQKVEFLVSFYNNEISEKSEIFDDQFSVERPDGSNFTLKIRSTKLEDSAMYFCASSEGAGETQYFGPGTRLLVL.